The 3 T cell receptor beta chains given below trace back to one sample, sequenced in a study of blood T cell repertoires in COVID-19. Produced via immunoSEQ multiplex PCR; TCRdb's table is partial and in-frame only. The sample carries 300,000 to 400,000 clones, about 91% recorded once. Sample: peripheral blood. The receptors here all came from a woman aged 25 to 39 with COVID-19, enrolled during active disease.

The chain couples TRBV7-9 to TRBJ2-2; 11 bases align to TRBD1. Per germline, CDR1 SEHNR and CDR2 FQNEAQ (reference sequence). This CDR3 has 15 residues. V shed 5 bases and J 3 bases; nucleotides not matched to a gene: 2. For the CDR3, the DNA is TGTGCCAGCAGCGGACAGGGGGCTTACACCGGGGAGCTGTTTTTT. Translation gives CASSGQGAYTGELFF.

The chain combines TRBV19 with TRBJ1-2; 7 bases agree with TRBD1. The CDR3 sequence is 14 residues long. With 10 bases clipped from V and 4 bases from J, the junction kept 12 bases outside the gene matches. Germline V gives CDR1 LNHDA, CDR2 SQIVND (reference sequence). The CDR3 reads CATKSGGKVYGYTF. DNA of the CDR3: TGTGCCACAAAATCAGGGGGAAAAGTCTATGGCTACACCTTC.

CDR3 nucleotide sequence: TGTGCCAGCAGCACTAACAGGGCACTTATTTGGGATGAGCAGTTCTTC. Translated: CASSTNRALIWDEQFF. This sequence joins TRBV5-5 and TRBJ2-1, with D perhaps matching TRBD1 (6 bases). Germline CDR1 reads SGHKS; CDR2 reads YYEKEE (reference sequence). CDR3 length: 16 residues. V was shortened by 4 bases and J by 8 bases, with 22 bases between the two germline ends.